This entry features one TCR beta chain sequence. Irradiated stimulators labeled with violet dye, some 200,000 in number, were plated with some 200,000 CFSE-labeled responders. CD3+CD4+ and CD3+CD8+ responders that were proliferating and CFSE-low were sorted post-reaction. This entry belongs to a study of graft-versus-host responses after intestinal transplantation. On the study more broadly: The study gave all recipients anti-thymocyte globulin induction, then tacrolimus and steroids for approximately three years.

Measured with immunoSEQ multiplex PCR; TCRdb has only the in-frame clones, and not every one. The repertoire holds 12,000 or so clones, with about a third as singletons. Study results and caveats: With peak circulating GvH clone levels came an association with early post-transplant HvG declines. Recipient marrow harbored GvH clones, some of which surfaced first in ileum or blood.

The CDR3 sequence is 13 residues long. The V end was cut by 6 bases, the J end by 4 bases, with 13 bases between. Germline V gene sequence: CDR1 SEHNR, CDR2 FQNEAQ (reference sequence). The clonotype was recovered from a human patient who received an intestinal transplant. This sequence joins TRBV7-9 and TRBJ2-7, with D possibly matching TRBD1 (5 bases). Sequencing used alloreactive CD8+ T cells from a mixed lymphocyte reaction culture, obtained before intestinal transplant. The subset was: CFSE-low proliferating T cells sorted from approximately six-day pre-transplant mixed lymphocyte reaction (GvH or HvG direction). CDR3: CASSLSGSYEQYF. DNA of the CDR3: TGTGCCAGCAGTCTTTCAGGGTCATACGAGCAGTACTTC.